Given below is one T cell receptor (beta chain) in context. No antigen is known for it. Looked up from germline, CDR1 is SGHDT and CDR2 is YYEEEE. V was pared by 3 bases and J by 1 base, with 7 bases of the junction left unmatched. This CDR3 is 15 amino acids long. This sample is drawn from a study of CD8 T cells in ankylosing spondylitis. Regarding the study as a whole: Characteristic, it appeared, of ankylosing spondylitis blood was a TCR beta motif of roughly 8 highly homologous variants. Earlier reports found some motif variants in synovial fluid and blood in reactive arthritis. Clones that were linked to disease were CD8+ and were relatively rare in peripheral blood. The authors reported significant enrichment of disease-linked clones in matched ankylosing spondylitis synovial fluid.

A quantitative 5'-RACE method, one with molecular barcodes, was used to make TCR beta libraries. TCRdb analysed the 5' RACE reads with MiXCR anew, one entry per CDR3 protein. The sample yields 450,000 or so distinct CDR3 sequences, 25% to 30% seen once. This clonotype was obtained from a male donor with ankylosing spondylitis. The V call is TRBV5-6, the J call TRBJ2-7, with 7 bases that match TRBD1. The sample taken for sequencing was blood, either unsorted or a sorted T cell fraction (not recorded which). The CDR3 DNA follows: TGTGCCAGCAGCTCCCGGACAGGCCGATCCTACGAGCAGTACGTC. This translates into CASSSRTGRSYEQYV.